Presented here are 22 T cell receptor beta chains from one specimen sequenced in a study of blood T cell repertoires in COVID-19. The table came from immunoSEQ multiplex PCR; TCRdb's copy has only in-frame clones and leaves some out. The table has hundreds of thousands of clones, 70% to 90% seen once. The sample consisted of PBMCs or T cells enriched from blood (not recorded which). The receptors here all came from a man between 18 and 29 years old who had recovered from COVID-19.

The table lists this clone with a few counts. The J gene is TRBJ1-5, the V gene TRBV19; D is undetermined. Trimming shortened V by 4 bases and J by 1 base, and 8 bases separated the two germline ends. Looked up from germline, CDR1 is LNHDA and CDR2 is SQIVND (reference sequence). The CDR3 loop spans 14 amino acids. The CDR3 coding sequence is TGTGCCAGTAGTAGTTTTTTAAGCAATCAGCCCCAGCATTTT. This translates into CASSSFLSNQPQHF.

This clone has a single count. The CDR3 here is CASGPGLAAADTQYF. In nucleotides, the CDR3 is TGCGCCAGCGGTCCGGGACTAGCGGCGGCAGATACGCAGTATTTT. V and J are TRBV10-1 and TRBJ2-3, with 11 nucleotides matching TRBD2. V shed 8 bases, J shed 4 bases, and the junction held 8 bases outside the gene matches. The CDR3 is 15 residues long. Per germline, CDR1 WNHNN and CDR2 SYGVQD (reference sequence).

The chain employs TRBV11-1 and TRBJ2-7; D may be TRBD1 (5 bases). CDR1 SGHAT and CDR2 FQDESV come from the germline V gene (reference sequence). This CDR3 spans 14 amino acids. Trimming took 0 bases from V and 7 from J, leaving 13 bases between them. CDR3 coding DNA: TGTGCCAGCAGCTTAGCGGACACGTTGGGGGAGCAGTACTTC. As protein: CASSLADTLGEQYF.

V is TRBV5-5 and J is TRBJ1-2, with D maybe TRBD1 (5 bases). The germline V gene encodes CDR1 SGHKS and CDR2 YYEKEE (reference sequence). V lost 4 bases to trimming and J lost 5 bases, with 27 bases between them. This CDR3 region has 18 residues. The CDR3 region is CASSLIWGVSGELYGYTF. As DNA, the CDR3 is TGTGCCAGCAGCCTAATCTGGGGGGTTAGTGGGGAATTATATGGCTACACCTTC.

This sequence joins TRBV6-2 or TRBV6-3 and TRBJ2-3, with 13 nucleotides matching TRBD2. V lost 5 bases to trimming and J lost 4 bases; unmatched junction nucleotides: 9. CDR3 size: 17 residues. Per the germline V gene, CDR1 is MNHEY and CDR2 is SVGEGT. The CDR3 sequence: CASSPLAGGPRADTQYF. CDR3 sequence (DNA): TGTGCCAGCAGTCCACTAGCGGGAGGGCCCAGGGCAGATACGCAGTATTTT.

The rearrangement uses TRBV25-1 and TRBJ1-3; D uncertain. V was trimmed by 4 bases and J by 0 bases, leaving 7 bases between them. Germline V CDR1 and CDR2: MGHDK, SYGVNS. This CDR3 comprises 14 residues. DNA of the CDR3: TGTGCCAGCAGTGCGGCGGGCTCTGGAAACACCATATATTTT. Translating gives CASSAAGSGNTIYF.

The V and J genes are TRBV5-1 and TRBJ2-1; D is possibly TRBD2 (5 bases). This CDR3 is built from 13 residues. In germline, CDR1 is SGHRS, CDR2 YFSETQ. Deletions cut 5 bases from V and 5 bases from J, with 11 bases between. CDR3 sequence (DNA): TGCGCCAGCAGTTTCCAGCGGAACAATGAGCAGTTCTTC. Amino acid sequence: CASSFQRNNEQFF.

The chain employs TRBV5-4 and TRBJ2-1; 9 bases line up with TRBD2. The junction had 1 base not matched to a gene; V was cut back by 1 base and J by 5 bases. The CDR3 has 14 residues. The germline V gene has CDR1 SGHNT and CDR2 YYREEE (reference sequence). CDR3 region: CASSLIAGDNEQFF. The CDR3 DNA reads as TGTGCCAGCAGCTTGATAGCGGGAGACAATGAGCAGTTCTTC.

This clone appeared a few times. The chain is built from TRBV2 and TRBJ2-1; 11 bases agree with TRBD2. Germline V gene data show CDR1 as SNHLY and CDR2 as FYNNEI. Trimming at V came to 11 bases and at J to 4 bases, leaving 4 bases not matched to a gene. This CDR3 region has 13 residues. The CDR3 bases are TGTGCCGGGGGACTAGCGGATTACAATGAGCAGTTCTTC. Translated, it gives CAGGLADYNEQFF.

The chain joins TRBV14 to TRBJ1-1; D is uncertain. V gave up 2 bases and J gave up 2 bases, with 3 bases separating them. Germline V lookup: CDR1 SGHDN, CDR2 FVKESK. The CDR3 covers 12 residues. CDR3 DNA: TGTGCCAGCAGCCAACTTAACACTGAAGCTTTCTTT. Amino acids: CASSQLNTEAFF.

The genes are TRBV5-5 and TRBJ1-5, with unresolved D. The germline CDR1 and CDR2 sequences are SGHKS and YYEKEE (reference sequence). Trimming cost V 1 base and J 0 bases, with 2 bases left between them. This CDR3 comprises 13 residues. The CDR3 nucleotides are TGTGCCAGCAGCTTGTATAGCAATCAGCCCCAGCATTTT. It is translated as CASSLYSNQPQHF.

This chain links TRBV7-9 with TRBJ1-1; a weak D match, TRBD1 (5 bases). Trimming took off 4 bases at V and 4 bases at J, with 13 bases between the two ends. The germline V gene has CDR1 SEHNR and CDR2 FQNEAQ (reference sequence). The CDR3 has 14 residues. This CDR3 is CASSSGRASTEAFF. CDR3 nucleotide sequence: TGTGCCAGCAGCTCAGGGCGTGCGAGCACTGAAGCTTTCTTT.

In its sample, this clone was seen a few times. The chain's CDR3 is CASSFFVLSNTGELFF. CDR3 nucleotide sequence: TGTGCCAGCAGCTTCTTCGTACTGTCGAACACCGGGGAGCTGTTTTTT. This sequence joins TRBV13 and TRBJ2-2; D is uncertain. CDR3 size: 16 residues. Germline CDR1 and CDR2: PRHDT and FYEKMQ (reference sequence). V was shortened by 3 bases and J by 0 bases, with 11 bases between the two germline ends.

This chain links TRBV19 with TRBJ1-1; 10 nucleotides agree with TRBD1. The CDR3 spans 16 residues. V gave up 5 bases and J gave up 0 bases; unmatched junction bases: 6. In germline, CDR1 is LNHDA, CDR2 SQIVND (reference sequence). DNA of the CDR3: TGTGCCAGTAGTTGGACAGGGGGGTTTATGAACACTGAAGCTTTCTTT. This translates into CASSWTGGFMNTEAFF.

This clone was counted a few times. The rearrangement joins TRBV11-2 to TRBJ1-2; D unclear. This CDR3 comprises 13 residues. Trimming left V 5 bases short and J 7 bases short, with 14 bases between. Germline CDR1 SGHAT, CDR2 FQNNGV. The CDR3 region is CASSPLAGSGYTF. The CDR3 region has the DNA TGTGCCAGCAGCCCTCTCGCCGGGTCTGGCTACACCTTC.

The chain links TRBV15 to TRBJ2-1, with 14 bases matching TRBD2. The germline gives CDR1 LNHNV, CDR2 YYDKDF (reference sequence). J gave up 6 bases and V 9 bases, and 7 bases lay outside the gene matches. The CDR3 extends over 15 amino acids. The CDR3: CATRLAGGLGNEQFF. DNA for the CDR3: TGTGCCACGAGACTAGCGGGAGGGCTCGGCAATGAGCAGTTCTTC.

The rearrangement links TRBV7-2 to TRBJ2-1; weak D call: TRBD2 (6 bases). The CDR3 loop spans 15 amino acids. CDR1 is SGHTA, CDR2 FQGNSA, per germline. The V and J ends lost 2 bases and 9 bases respectively, with 17 bases between them. The CDR3 loop reads CASSLLWGPGSEQFF. CDR3 sequence (DNA): TGTGCCAGCAGCTTACTCTGGGGCCCCGGGAGTGAGCAGTTCTTC. Full variable domain (outside the CDR3, taken from reference TRBV7-2 and TRBJ2-1): GAGVSQSPSNKVTEKGKDVELRCDPISGHTALYWYRQSLGQGLEFLIYFQGNSAPDKSGLPSDRFSAERTGGSVSTLTIQRTQQEDSAVYLCASSLLWGPGSEQFFGPGTRLTVL.

The J gene is TRBJ2-1, the V gene TRBV15, with 7 bases identical to TRBD1. The trim removed 0 bases at V and 4 bases at J, leaving 6 bases unmatched. This CDR3 has 16 amino acids. The germline CDR1 and CDR2 sequences are LNHNV and YYDKDF (reference sequence). CDR3: CATSRDFRRGYNEQFF. The CDR3 bases are TGTGCCACCAGCAGAGATTTCCGCAGGGGGTACAATGAGCAGTTCTTC.

The chain couples TRBV12-3 or TRBV12-4 to TRBJ1-4; D is uncertain. CDR3 length equals 12 residues. Trimming cost V 2 bases and J 14 bases, with 12 bases left between them. Here the CDR3 DNA reads TGTGCCAGCAGTTTACTGGAGGGAGATCTGTTTTTT. It is translated as CASSLLEGDLFF.

The V and J genes are TRBV7-2 and TRBJ2-5; tentative D call: TRBD2 (6 bases). There are 13 residues in the CDR3. V was shortened by 5 bases and J by 5 bases, with 12 bases between the two germline ends. Germline V gene sequence: CDR1 SGHTA, CDR2 FQGNSA. The CDR3, as DNA: TGTGCCAGCAGCCAAGGGAGGTCGGAGACCCAGTACTTC. It encodes CASSQGRSETQYF.

This clone has a single count. The chain employs TRBV18 and TRBJ1-1; 7 bases fit TRBD1. This CDR3 comprises 16 residues. The ends lost 4 bases at V and 5 bases at J; junction bases unmatched: 13. Germline V gene sequence: CDR1 KGHSH, CDR2 LQKENI. The chain's CDR3 is CASSLSKGTVVTEAFF. In DNA, the CDR3 is TGTGCCAGCTCACTCTCCAAGGGGACAGTGGTGACTGAAGCTTTCTTT.

The chain links TRBV11-2 to TRBJ1-1; the D is unclear. CDR3 length equals 15 residues. Germline CDR1 SGHAT, CDR2 FQNNGV. Trimming removed 4 bases from V and 3 bases from J, with 15 bases in between. The CDR3 nucleotides are TGTGCCAGCAGCTCTCTGGCGGGAGGGTACACTGAAGCTTTCTTT. Translated, it gives CASSSLAGGYTEAFF.